This TCR beta chain was found in a study of blood T cell repertoires in COVID-19. In the source study's methods: Nucleated cell number was recorded as an estimate derived from reference gene primer amplification. Sequenced by immunoSEQ multiplex PCR; TCRdb stores in-frame clones only, minus some. V and J calls and clone size are as listed in that table; D and trimming were resolved from the DNA. The sample shows about 64,000 clones, roughly four fifths of them seen only once. Trimming removed 1 base from V and 1 base from J, with 14 bases in between. This CDR3 has 17 amino acids. The germline V gene has CDR1 MGHRA and CDR2 YSYEKL.

This receptor was taken from a man at least 80 years old with acute or convalescent COVID-19. The chain carries TRBV4-1 and TRBJ1-5; possibly TRBD1 for D (5 bases). The sequenced sample consisted of peripheral blood. The CDR3 loop reads CASSQGGGRRSNQPQHF. In DNA form, the CDR3 reads TGCGCCAGCAGCCAAGGGGGGGGAAGAAGGAGCAATCAGCCCCAGCATTTT.